These 10 T cell receptor beta chains were all obtained from the same sample, sequenced in a study of post-analysis software for immune sequencing data. Built from TCR beta cDNA, the libraries had unique molecular identifiers in them. Via MiXCR, TCRdb re-called the PCR reads, giving one row per CDR3 protein. Among approximately 570,000 distinct CDR3 sequences listed, about 44% were seen once. Broader study findings: In patients, 4 to 6 TRBV segments were more frequent than in controls, with TRBV5-6, TRBV5-1 and TRBV20-1 among them.

Antigens of these TCRs are unknown. The sequenced sample was blood. Receptors originate from a girl under 18 with multiple sclerosis.

There are a few counts of this clonotype. The chain links TRBV25-1 to TRBJ2-7, with D unclear. Looked up from germline, CDR1 is MGHDK and CDR2 is SYGVNS. The germline V and J ends were trimmed by 8 bases and 5 bases, with 10 bases remaining between them. The CDR3 loop spans 11 amino acids. Here the CDR3 reads CASGVGNEQYF. The CDR3 region has the DNA TGTGCCAGCGGGGTAGGCAACGAGCAGTACTTC.

The genes are TRBV20-1 and TRBJ2-1, with a possible D match to TRBD2 (6 bases). Germline V gene lookup returns CDR1 DFQATT and CDR2 SNEGSKA (reference sequence). The CDR3 runs 13 residues. The CDR3 bases are TGCAGGGCCGGGGGACCGCACAACAATGAGCAGTTCTTC. Amino acid sequence: CRAGGPHNNEQFF.

The rearrangement links TRBV20-1 to TRBJ2-1; D not certain. The CDR3 loop spans 13 amino acids. Trimming left V 0 bases short and J 1 base short, with 4 bases between. CDR1 is DFQATT and CDR2 is SNEGSKA in the germline V gene (reference sequence). The CDR3 reads CSARDISYNEQFF. CDR3 sequence (DNA): TGCAGTGCTAGAGACATATCCTACAATGAGCAGTTCTTC.

The gene calls are TRBV4-1 and TRBJ2-5; 7 positions agree with TRBD2. From germline, CDR1 is MGHRA and CDR2 YSYEKL. Trimming at V came to 2 bases and at J to 0 bases, leaving 9 bases not matched to a gene. The length of the CDR3 is 17 residues. The CDR3 bases are TGCGCCAGCAGCCAATTAGCGGGCAGGGAGTACCAAGAGACCCAGTACTTC. It codes for CASSQLAGREYQETQYF.

In its sample, this clonotype was seen a few times. The chain is built from TRBV5-6 and TRBJ2-3, with TRBD1 as a possible D gene (6 bases). Per the germline V gene, CDR1 is SGHDT and CDR2 is YYEEEE. CDR3 length: 15 amino acids. V dropped 4 bases and J dropped 2 bases, with 14 bases sitting between them. This CDR3 is CASSINTGSTDTQYF. Written as DNA, the CDR3 is TGTGCCAGCAGCATTAACACAGGGTCCACAGATACGCAGTATTTT. The whole variable domain, filled in from reference TRBV5-6 and TRBJ2-3, reads DAGVTQSPTHLIKTRGQQVTLRCSPKSGHDTVSWYQQALGQGPQFIFQYYEEEERQRGNFPDRFSGHQFPNYSSELNVNALLLGDSALYLCASSINTGSTDTQYFGPGTRLTVL.

This clonotype appeared many times. This rearrangement joins TRBV20-1 to TRBJ2-3; weak D call: TRBD2 (6 bases). The ends were cut back, 3 bases at V and 4 bases at J, with 14 bases in the middle. In germline, CDR1 is DFQATT, CDR2 SNEGSKA (reference sequence). This CDR3 has 14 residues. CDR3 nucleotide sequence: TGCAGTGCTAGTCTTGGAGGGGATGCAGATACGCAGTATTTT. It yields the protein CSASLGGDADTQYF.

This clonotype was counted a few times. The V call is TRBV20-1, the J call TRBJ2-5, with D perhaps matching TRBD1 (8 bases). The CDR3 runs to 16 residues. V gave up 4 bases and J gave up 5 bases, with 23 bases separating them. Germline values: CDR1 DFQATT, CDR2 SNEGSKA (reference sequence). In DNA form, the CDR3 reads TGCAGTGCTACAACCCCACAGGGGGGGCTCCGGGAGACCCAGTACTTC. Protein: CSATTPQGGLRETQYF.

A single count supports this clonotype. V gene TRBV24-1 combines with J gene TRBJ2-3; 9 bases are shared with TRBD2. Germline CDR1 reads KGHDR; CDR2 reads SFDVKD. V dropped 5 bases and J dropped 4; count of bases not matched to a gene: 6. The CDR3 runs to 15 residues. CDR3 in amino acids: CATSASGLAPDTQYF. CDR3 nucleotides: TGTGCCACCAGTGCCTCGGGACTAGCCCCAGATACGCAGTATTTT.

The rearrangement uses TRBV11-3 and TRBJ2-1, with 9 bases lining up with TRBD2. The CDR3 is made up of 16 amino acids. Germline V gene data show CDR1 as SGHNT and CDR2 as YENEEA. With V trimmed by 1 base and J by 9 bases, 10 bases remained unmatched. CDR3 loop: CASSLVSSGNIGEQFF. The CDR3 coding sequence is TGTGCCAGCAGCTTAGTGTCTAGCGGGAATATTGGTGAGCAGTTCTTC.

The chain is built from TRBV6-2 or TRBV6-3 and TRBJ2-7; D gene unclear. This CDR3 region has 13 residues. With 5 bases removed from V and 0 bases from J, the gap between germline ends came to 8 bases. Looked up from germline, CDR1 is MNHEY and CDR2 is SVGEGT. CDR3 region: CASSGPDSYEQYF. As DNA, the CDR3 is TGTGCCAGCAGTGGTCCAGACTCCTACGAGCAGTACTTC.